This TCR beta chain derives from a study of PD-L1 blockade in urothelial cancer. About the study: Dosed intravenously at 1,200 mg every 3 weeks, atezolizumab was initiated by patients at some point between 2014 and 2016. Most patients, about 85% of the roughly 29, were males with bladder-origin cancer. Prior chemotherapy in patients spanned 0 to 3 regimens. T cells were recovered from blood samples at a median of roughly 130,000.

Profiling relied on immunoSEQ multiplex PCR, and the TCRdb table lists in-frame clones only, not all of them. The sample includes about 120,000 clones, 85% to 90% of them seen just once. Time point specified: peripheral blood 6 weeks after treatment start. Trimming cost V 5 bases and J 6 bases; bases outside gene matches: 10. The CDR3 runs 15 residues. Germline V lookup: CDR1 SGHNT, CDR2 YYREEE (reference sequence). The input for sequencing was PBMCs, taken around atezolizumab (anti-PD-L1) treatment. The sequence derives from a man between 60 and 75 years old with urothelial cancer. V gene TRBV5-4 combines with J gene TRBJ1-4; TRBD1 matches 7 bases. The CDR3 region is CASRKTGLGDEKLFF. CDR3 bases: TGTGCCAGCAGGAAGACAGGGTTGGGGGATGAAAAACTGTTTTTT.